This T cell receptor (beta chain) was identified during a study of Graves' ophthalmopathy and Graves' hyperthyroidism. The study amplified TCR beta CDR3 regions using RNA transcripts. First-round RT-PCR with HTBI primers preceded a second-round multiplex PCR. Using its own MiXCR run on the multiplex PCR reads, TCRdb lists one record per CDR3 protein. The sample shows a few hundred thousand distinct CDR3 sequences, under 45% of them seen only once. Comment on this clonotype: The antigen is unknown.

With 3 bases removed from V and 6 bases from J, the gap between germline ends came to 13 bases. In germline, CDR1 is SGDLS, CDR2 YYNGEE. The CDR3 covers 13 residues. It was on clinical symptoms, serum thyroxine, TRAb, thyroid ultrasound and orbital computed tomography that diagnosis relied. General study results and limits: For separating ophthalmopathy from stable hyperthyroidism, a 13-signature model gave roughly 90% sensitivity and around 80% specificity.

The specimen sequenced was peripheral blood or thyroid tissue (not recorded which). The sequence came from an adult man with Graves' hyperthyroidism. This chain joins TRBV9 and TRBJ2-7; D gene uncertain. The CDR3 spells CASSAHPPSEQYF. CDR3 nucleotides: TGTGCCAGCAGCGCCCATCCCCCAAGCGAGCAGTACTTC.